This record looks at one T cell receptor beta chain sequence and its context. Its matching antigen is unknown. This sample is drawn from a study of cytomegalovirus exposure and HLA in healthy donors. Study-level points and caveats: At a 0.05 false discovery rate, a later analysis found around 15,000 TCR beta sequences to be associated with HLA alleles. Reportedly, cytomegalovirus status was diagnosed with high sensitivity and specificity. Differences between HLA loci emerged in a later analysis of TCR association rates, with DRB1 most and HLA-C fewest.

Use of 60 Vbeta and 13 Jbeta primers characterized the PCR. Repertoires were generated with immunoSEQ multiplex PCR, while TCRdb's copy carries only in-frame clones and drops some. The repertoire includes 180,000 or so clones, about 79% of them detected once, and 2% to 2.5% sits in the top ten. Sequencing was performed on PBMCs. The sequence was collected from a woman aged 45-60 years in good health and CMV-seronegative.

The CDR3 loop reads CASSLGGRAADTQYF. In DNA form, the CDR3 reads TGTGCCAGCAGCTTGGGCGGGAGGGCCGCAGATACGCAGTATTTT. The rearrangement joins TRBV5-4 to TRBJ2-3, with TRBD2 identical over 9 bases. There are 15 residues in the CDR3. Germline CDR1 SGHNT, CDR2 YYREEE (reference sequence). With 0 bases clipped from V and 4 bases from J, the junction kept 3 bases outside the gene matches.